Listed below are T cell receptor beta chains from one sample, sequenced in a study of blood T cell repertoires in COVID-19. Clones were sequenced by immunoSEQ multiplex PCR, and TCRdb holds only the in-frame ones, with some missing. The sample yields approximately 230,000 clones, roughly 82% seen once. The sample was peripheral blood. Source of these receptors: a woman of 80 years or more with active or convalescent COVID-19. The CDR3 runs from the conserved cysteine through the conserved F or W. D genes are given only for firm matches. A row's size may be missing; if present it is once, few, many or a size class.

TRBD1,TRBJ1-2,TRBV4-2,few,CASSQVEGAGYGYTF,TGTGCCAGCAGCCAAGTGGAGGGGGCGGGTTATGGCTACACCTTC
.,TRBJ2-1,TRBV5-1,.,CASSKGTYNEQFF,TGCGCCAGCAGCAAAGGGACATACAATGAGCAGTTCTTC
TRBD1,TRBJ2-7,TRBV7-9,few,CASSFNREMVSGQGNQQYF,TGTGCCAGCAGCTTTAATCGGGAAATGGTGTCTGGACAGGGAAATCAGCAGTACTTC
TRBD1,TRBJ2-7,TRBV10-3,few,CAITDRGYEQYF,TGTGCCATCACGGACAGGGGTTACGAGCAGTACTTC
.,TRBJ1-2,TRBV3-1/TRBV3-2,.,CASSQGAGSLNYGYTF,TGTGCCAGCAGCCAAGGCGCAGGGTCCCTTAACTATGGCTACACCTTC
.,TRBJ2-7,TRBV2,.,CASSGGAGGFREQYF,TGTGCCAGCAGTGGCGGGGCAGGGGGGTTTCGGGAGCAGTACTTC
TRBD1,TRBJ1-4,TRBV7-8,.,CASRRTGENEKLFF,TGTGCCAGCAGACGGACAGGAGAAAATGAAAAACTGTTTTTT
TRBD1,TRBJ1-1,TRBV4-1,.,CASSPQGALPEAFF,TGCGCCAGCAGCCCACAGGGGGCGCTTCCTGAAGCTTTCTTT
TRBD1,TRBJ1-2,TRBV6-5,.,CASSLTIGQGYGYTF,TGTGCCAGCAGTCTAACGATCGGACAGGGCTATGGCTACACCTTC
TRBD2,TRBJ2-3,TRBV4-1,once,CASSGRLAGGTDTQYF,TGCGCCAGCAGCGGGCGACTAGCGGGGGGCACAGATACGCAGTATTTT
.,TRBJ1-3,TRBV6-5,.,CASRGEGRSGNTIYF,TGTGCCAGCAGGGGGGAGGGGCGCTCTGGAAACACCATATATTTT
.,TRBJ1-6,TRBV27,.,CASSPRSNSPLHF,TGTGCCAGCAGTCCCCGGAGTAATTCACCCCTCCACTTT
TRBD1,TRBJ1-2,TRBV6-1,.,CASSDSQGGGYTF,TGTGCCAGCAGTGATTCGCAGGGGGGTGGCTACACCTTC
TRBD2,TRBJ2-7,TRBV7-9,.,CASSLLAGGHEQYF,TGTGCCAGCAGCTTGCTAGCGGGAGGCCACGAGCAGTACTTC
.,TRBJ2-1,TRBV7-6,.,CASSPGTLLDEQFF,TGTGCCAGCAGCCCCGGGACTCTCTTGGATGAGCAGTTCTTC
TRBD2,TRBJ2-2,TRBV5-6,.,CASSGSGRTGELFF,TGTGCCAGCAGCGGAAGCGGGAGAACCGGGGAGCTGTTTTTT
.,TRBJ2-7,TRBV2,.,CASSEMSGKYF,TGTGCCAGCAGTGAAATGTCAGGAAAGTACTTC
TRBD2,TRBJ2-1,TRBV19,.,CASSIWGLAGGAQFF,TGTGCCAGTAGTATTTGGGGACTAGCGGGGGGCGCGCAGTTCTTC
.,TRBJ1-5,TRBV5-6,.,CASSTSLQGTKPQHF,TGTGCCAGCAGCACGAGTCTTCAGGGTACAAAGCCCCAGCATTTT
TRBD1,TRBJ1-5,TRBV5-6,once,CASSLLRDRTGGFQPQHF,TGTGCCAGCAGCTTGCTTCGAGACAGGACAGGGGGCTTTCAGCCCCAGCATTTT
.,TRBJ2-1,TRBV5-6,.,CASSFGRVGYEQFF,TGTGCCAGCAGCTTTGGCAGGGTTGGGTATGAGCAGTTCTTC
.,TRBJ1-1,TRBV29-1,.,CSATVNTEAFF,TGCAGCGCCACAGTGAACACTGAAGCTTTCTTT
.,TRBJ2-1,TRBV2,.,CASSEWGTSQQFF,TGTGCCAGCAGTGAATGGGGGACTTCCCAGCAGTTCTTC